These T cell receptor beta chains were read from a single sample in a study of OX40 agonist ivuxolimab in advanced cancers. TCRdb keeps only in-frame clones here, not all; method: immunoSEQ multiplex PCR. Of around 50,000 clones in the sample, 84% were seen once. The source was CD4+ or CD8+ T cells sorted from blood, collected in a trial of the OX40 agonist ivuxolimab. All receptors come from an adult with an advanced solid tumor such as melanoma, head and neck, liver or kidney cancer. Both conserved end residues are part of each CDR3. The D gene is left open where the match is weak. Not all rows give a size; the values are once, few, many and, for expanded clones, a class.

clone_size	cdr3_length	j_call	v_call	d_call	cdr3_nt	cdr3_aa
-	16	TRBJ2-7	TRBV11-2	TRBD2	TGTGCCAGCAGCCCGGACCTGGCGGGAGGGCCCTACGAGCAGTACTTC	CASSPDLAGGPYEQYF
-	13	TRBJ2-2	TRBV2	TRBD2	TGTGCCAGCTGGACTAGCGGGACCGGGGAGCTGTTTTTT	CASWTSGTGELFF
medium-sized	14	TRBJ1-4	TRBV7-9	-	TGTGCCAGCAGCTTACGACGAGAGGATGAAAAACTGTTTTTT	CASSLRREDEKLFF
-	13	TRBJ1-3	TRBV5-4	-	TGTGCCAGCAGCCATCCCGGCGTAGACACCATATATTTT	CASSHPGVDTIYF
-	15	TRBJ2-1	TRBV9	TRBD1	TGTGCCAGCAGCGATGACCCTACAGGGGGCGGTGAGCAGTTCTTC	CASSDDPTGGGEQFF
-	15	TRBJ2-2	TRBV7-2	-	TGTGCCAGCAGCTTAGAGGTGGGGGCAGCCGGGGAGCTGTTTTTT	CASSLEVGAAGELFF
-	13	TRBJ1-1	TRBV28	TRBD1	TGTGCCAGCAGCAAACCCCCACAGGGGGGGGCTTTCTTT	CASSKPPQGGAFF
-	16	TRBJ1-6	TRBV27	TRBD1	TGTGCCAGCAGTTGGGGGACAGCCAGAAATAATTCACCCCTCCACTTT	CASSWGTARNNSPLHF
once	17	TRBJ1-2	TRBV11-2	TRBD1	TGTGCCAGCAGCTTAGGATTCAGGGGGAGCACCTTGGTGGGCTACACCTTC	CASSLGFRGSTLVGYTF
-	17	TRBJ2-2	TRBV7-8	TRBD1	TGTGCCAGCAGTTCACCGGGACAGGGGGCCAGAACCGGGGAGCTGTTTTTT	CASSSPGQGARTGELFF
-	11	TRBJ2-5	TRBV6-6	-	TGTGCCAGCAGCCACCAAGAGACCCAGTACTTC	CASSHQETQYF
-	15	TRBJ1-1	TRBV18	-	TGTGCCAGCTCACCACAGGGGGGGGCGAACACTGAAGCTTTCTTT	CASSPQGGANTEAFF
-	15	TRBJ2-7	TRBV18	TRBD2	TGTGCCAGCTCATCGGGACTAGCTGGGACTTACGAGCAGTACTTC	CASSSGLAGTYEQYF
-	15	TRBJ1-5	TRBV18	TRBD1	TGTGCCAGCTCACCAGGGACAGGAGATAATCAGCCCCAGCATTTT	CASSPGTGDNQPQHF
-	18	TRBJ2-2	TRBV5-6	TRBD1	TGTGCCAGCAGCGCCAAAAGGACAGGGGAAGTGTATACCGGGGAGCTGTTTTTT	CASSAKRTGEVYTGELFF